This is a list of T cell receptor beta chains from one sample in a study of identifying expanded T cells in peripheral blood. Produced via immunoSEQ multiplex PCR; TCRdb's table is partial and in-frame only. The sample carries about 97,000 clones, about 91% recorded once. The sample was blood. The receptors originated from a person between 18 and 75 years old in good health. CDR3s include the opening cysteine and the closing phenylalanine or tryptophan. D genes are given only for firm matches. Only some rows state a clone size, as once, few, many or a class for expanded clones.

V gene,J gene,D gene,clone size,CDR3 DNA,CDR3 protein
TRBV6-1,TRBJ2-2,TRBD1,-,TGTGCCAGCAGGACAGGGATGAACACCGGGGAGCTGTTTTTT,CASRTGMNTGELFF
TRBV19,TRBJ2-7,TRBD1,once,TGTGCCAGCTCAAAGCTGACAGGGGGTCCTTACGAGCAGTACTTC,CASSKLTGGPYEQYF
TRBV2,TRBJ2-2,-,-,TGTGCCAGCAGTCCTAGCCGAAGAAACACCGGGGAGCTGTTTTTT,CASSPSRRNTGELFF
TRBV15,TRBJ1-1,TRBD1,-,TGTGCCACCAGTCCTCCGGGACAGTTGAACACTGAAGCTTTCTTT,CATSPPGQLNTEAFF
TRBV7-6,TRBJ2-5,-,-,TGTGCCAGCAGCTTAGCGGCGGCCCCCAACCAAGAGACCCAGTACTTC,CASSLAAAPNQETQYF
TRBV5-1,TRBJ2-2,-,-,TGCGCCAGCAGCCCCACATCGCGATCAGGGGTATCCGGGGAGCTGTTTTTT,CASSPTSRSGVSGELFF
TRBV5-8,TRBJ1-1,-,-,TGTGCCAGCAGGTCCAGGGGTGGTAGCACTGAAGCTTTCTTT,CASRSRGGSTEAFF
TRBV4-3,TRBJ2-7,-,-,TGCGCCAGCAGCCAAGAAGAAGGAGCCAGCTCCTACGAGCAGTACTTC,CASSQEEGASSYEQYF
TRBV5-8,TRBJ2-1,TRBD2,-,TGTGCCAGCAGCTTCCAAGCGGGGGTCAATGAGCAGTTCTTC,CASSFQAGVNEQFF
TRBV5-6,TRBJ2-7,-,-,TGTGCCAGCAGCTTGCGCGAGAGGGCCGGAGAGCAGTACTTC,CASSLRERAGEQYF
TRBV4-2,TRBJ1-1,-,-,TGTGCCAGCAGCCGTGGGGGAATGAACACTGAAGCTTTCTTT,CASSRGGMNTEAFF
TRBV5-6,TRBJ2-2,TRBD2,-,TGTGCCAGCAGCTTGGGGCTAGCGGGGGCCCTACTCACCGGGGAGCTGTTTTTT,CASSLGLAGALLTGELFF
TRBV28,TRBJ2-2,-,-,TGTGCCAGCAGCTCACCTCAGGGGTCCGGGGAGCTGTTTTTT,CASSSPQGSGELFF
TRBV18,TRBJ1-2,TRBD1,few,TGTGCCAGCTCACCGTCCACAAACAGGGGGGTCTATGGCTACACCTTC,CASSPSTNRGVYGYTF
TRBV2,TRBJ1-1,-,-,TGTGCCAGCAGTGACGGGGGCCGGGGGAACACTGAAGCTTTCTTT,CASSDGGRGNTEAFF
TRBV30,TRBJ2-2,-,once,TGTGCCTGGAGTGCCCCGCCCCAGGGCGTCCGGGAGCTGTTTTTT,CAWSAPPQGVRELFF
TRBV27,TRBJ1-1,-,many,TGTGCCAGCAGTTTATCCCCCTTGAACACTGAAGCTTTCTTT,CASSLSPLNTEAFF
TRBV4-1,TRBJ2-1,TRBD1,-,TGCGCCAGCAGCCAAGCATATCGGACAGGACCGTACAATGAGCAGTTCTTC,CASSQAYRTGPYNEQFF
TRBV4-2,TRBJ1-1,-,few,TGTGCCAGCAGCCGTCACTTAGAGGGCACTGAAGCTTTCTTT,CASSRHLEGTEAFF
TRBV4-2,TRBJ2-5,-,-,TGTGCCAGCAGCAGCACGGTACGAGAGACCCAGTACTTC,CASSSTVRETQYF
TRBV2,TRBJ2-7,-,-,TGTGCCAGCAGGCCGGGGCCCTTGGACGAGCAGTACTTC,CASRPGPLDEQYF
TRBV10-3,TRBJ1-1,-,few,TGTGCCATAAAGGACCCTAATGGGGATGAAGCTTTCTTT,CAIKDPNGDEAFF
TRBV2,TRBJ1-5,TRBD1,-,TGTGCCAGCAGGGACAGGGGACACATTAGCAATCAGCCCCAGCATTTT,CASRDRGHISNQPQHF
TRBV14,TRBJ1-3,-,-,TGTGCCAGCAGCCAACGCCTCTCTGGAAACACCATATATTTT,CASSQRLSGNTIYF
TRBV29-1,TRBJ1-2,-,many,TGCAGCGTTATGGAAGGGGTTTGGGGCTACACCTTC,CSVMEGVWGYTF
TRBV7-7,TRBJ1-5,TRBD1,-,TGTGCCAGCAGCTCCCCGACAGGGGATAGCAATCAGCCCCAGCATTTT,CASSSPTGDSNQPQHF
TRBV6-4,TRBJ1-6,TRBD1,-,TGTGCCAGCAGCCCCGACAGGGATTCACCCCTCCACTTT,CASSPDRDSPLHF
TRBV2,TRBJ2-5,-,-,TGTGCCGGGGGACGATTTTCAGAGACCCAGTACTTC,CAGGRFSETQYF
TRBV7-9,TRBJ1-3,-,-,TGTGCCAGCAACATACCTGCCGGGGACTCTGGAAACACCATATATTTT,CASNIPAGDSGNTIYF
TRBV14,TRBJ2-1,-,-,TGTGCCAGCAGCCTCAGACTAGGAACCTACAATGAGCAGTTCTTC,CASSLRLGTYNEQFF
TRBV27,TRBJ2-7,-,once,TGTGCCAGCAGAGACACCTCCTACGAGCAGTACTTC,CASRDTSYEQYF
TRBV29-1,TRBJ2-7,-,once,TGCAGCGTTACTTCGCCGGGACGGGGTGAGCAGTACTTC,CSVTSPGRGEQYF
TRBV27,TRBJ2-1,-,-,TGTGCCAGCAGTTTATCGCAACAGACCTATGAGCAGTTCTTC,CASSLSQQTYEQFF
TRBV27,TRBJ2-7,-,-,TGTGCCAGCAGTTTGAGGGAGACCTACGAGCAGTACTTC,CASSLRETYEQYF
TRBV7-9,TRBJ2-5,-,-,TGTGCCAGCAGCTTTAACGGTCAGTTCCAAGAGACCCAGTACTTC,CASSFNGQFQETQYF
TRBV19,TRBJ1-2,TRBD1,-,TGTGCCAGTAGTTCAACCACGGGATGGACAGGGGACTATGGCTACACCTTC,CASSSTTGWTGDYGYTF
TRBV5-4,TRBJ2-1,-,-,TGTGCCAGCAGACGGCATGACATAGATGAGCAGTTCTTC,CASRRHDIDEQFF
TRBV7-8,TRBJ2-5,TRBD2,-,TGTGCCAGCAGCCCCGGACTAGCGGGGCAAGAGACCCAGTACTTC,CASSPGLAGQETQYF
TRBV21-1,TRBJ2-1,-,-,TGTGCCAGCAGCAAACGGCTAGCGGGAGGCTCCTACAATGAGCAGTTCTTC,CASSKRLAGGSYNEQFF
TRBV27,TRBJ1-1,TRBD1,-,TGTGCCAGCAGGACGGACAGGGTTGGTTTCGGGACTGAAGCTTTCTTT,CASRTDRVGFGTEAFF
TRBV4-1,TRBJ2-5,-,-,TGCGCCAGCAGCCCGATCCTTGGGGGAGTCGAGACCCAGTACTTC,CASSPILGGVETQYF
TRBV6-5,TRBJ1-2,-,-,TGTGCCAGCAGTTATTCCGACAGCCTTGGACACTATGGCTACACCTTC,CASSYSDSLGHYGYTF
TRBV21-1,TRBJ1-1,-,-,TGTGCCAGCAGCAAAGACCGATGTCCTGCCAACCGCACTGAAGCTTTCTTT,CASSKDRCPANRTEAFF
TRBV29-1,TRBJ2-2,-,-,TGCAGCGGGCAGGGATTCGGGGAGCTGTTTTTT,CSGQGFGELFF
TRBV7-3,TRBJ2-3,TRBD2,-,TGTGCCAGCAGCCGGACTAGCGGGATAGATACGCAGTATTTT,CASSRTSGIDTQYF
TRBV27,TRBJ2-7,TRBD2,-,TGTGCCAGCAGTTTCGCGAGAAGGCGGGAGGGCCACGAGCAGTACTTC,CASSFARRREGHEQYF
TRBV5-6,TRBJ1-5,-,-,TGTGCCAGCAGCTCAGGGCTTAGCAATCAGCCCCAGCATTTT,CASSSGLSNQPQHF
TRBV27,TRBJ1-4,TRBD1,-,TGTGCCAGCAGTGACAGGGAAGGTGAAAAACTGTTTTTT,CASSDREGEKLFF
TRBV10-1,TRBJ1-4,-,-,TGCGCCAGCAGTGATGGGCAGACTAATGAAAAACTGTTTTTT,CASSDGQTNEKLFF
TRBV18,TRBJ1-2,TRBD1,-,TGTGCCAGCTCACAGGACAGGGAGAACGGCTACACCTTC,CASSQDRENGYTF
TRBV2,TRBJ2-4,-,once,TGTGCCAGCAGTGAAGCGCGAGGACTAGCCAAAAACATTCAGTACTTC,CASSEARGLAKNIQYF
TRBV27,TRBJ2-2,TRBD2,-,TGTGCCAGCAGTAAAGGGACTAGCACCGGGGAGCTGTTTTTT,CASSKGTSTGELFF